This T cell receptor beta chain originates from a study of CD8+ T cells in alopecia areata. This clone appeared a few times. Trimming at V came to 4 bases and at J to 9 bases, leaving 14 bases not matched to a gene. The germline gives CDR1 SQVTM, CDR2 ANQGSEA. The CDR3 has 16 residues. Treatment reported: oral pan-JAK inhibitor, 5-10 mg twice daily. Reverse transcription of extracted RNA yielded cDNA, which provided the sequencing template. The table came from immunoSEQ multiplex PCR; TCRdb's copy has only in-frame clones and leaves some out. This sample yields about 90,000 clones, of which roughly 46% are seen a single time; around 18% belongs to the top ten.

The J gene is TRBJ2-1, the V gene TRBV29-1; 11 bases align to TRBD2. The source material was CD8+ T cells sorted from blood, sampled at week 24, from a patient treated with tofacitinib. This clonotype originated in a human donor with alopecia areata. This CDR3 reads CSVAPGATSGRGEQFF. In DNA form, the CDR3 reads TGCAGCGTTGCCCCAGGGGCCACTAGCGGGAGAGGTGAGCAGTTCTTC.